Listed below are T cell receptor beta chains from one sample, sequenced in a study of cytomegalovirus exposure and HLA in healthy donors. The protocol was immunoSEQ multiplex PCR, while the TCRdb copy is restricted to in-frame clones and leaves out a portion. The sample has approximately 280,000 clones, roughly 90% seen once. The specimen was PBMCs. These TCRs come from a woman aged 18-30 years in good health and CMV-seronegative. The CDR3 runs from the conserved cysteine through the conserved F or W. The D gene is left open where the match is weak. Expanded clones get a size class; other rows say once, few or many, or leave the size out.

clone size | J gene | D gene | V gene | CDR3 DNA | CDR3 protein
. | TRBJ2-7 | TRBD1 | TRBV27 | TGTGCCAGCAGTTCAAGGGACAGGCCCCCCAACGAGCAGTACTTC | CASSSRDRPPNEQYF
. | TRBJ2-1 | TRBD1 | TRBV7-2 | TGTGCCAGCATCCGGGACAGAGATAAGAATGAGCAGTTCTTC | CASIRDRDKNEQFF
. | TRBJ1-2 | TRBD1 | TRBV30 | TGTGCCTGGAGTCGGACAGGGAACAACTATGGCTACACCTTC | CAWSRTGNNYGYTF
. | TRBJ1-1 | . | TRBV27 | TGTGCCAGCGGGACACAGAGAAACACTGAAGCTTTCTTT | CASGTQRNTEAFF
. | TRBJ2-3 | TRBD2 | TRBV10-3 | TGTGCCATCAGCGAGCGGGGGAGCACAGATACGCAGTATTTT | CAISERGSTDTQYF
. | TRBJ1-1 | . | TRBV5-1 | TGCGCCAGCAGCTTTGCGGGCACTGAAGCTTTCTTT | CASSFAGTEAFF
. | TRBJ2-2 | . | TRBV18 | TGTGCCAGCTCACTTGGCTTCCGGGGTACCGGGGAGCTGTTTTTT | CASSLGFRGTGELFF
. | TRBJ1-2 | . | TRBV28 | TGTGCCAGCAGCCCCACAGGGAACTATGGCTACACCTTC | CASSPTGNYGYTF
. | TRBJ1-2 | . | TRBV2 | TGTGCCAGGACAGGAACGAGCTATGGCTACACCTTC | CARTGTSYGYTF
. | TRBJ2-1 | . | TRBV5-1 | TGCGCCAGCAGCTCCAACAGGGGAGGCTCCTACAATGAGCAGTTCTTC | CASSSNRGGSYNEQFF
. | TRBJ2-5 | TRBD1 | TRBV7-2 | TGTGCCAGCAGCGTCGGGACAGGGCAAGAGACCCAGTACTTC | CASSVGTGQETQYF
. | TRBJ2-7 | TRBD2 | TRBV6-1 | TGTGCCAGCAGAAAACTAGCGGGAGAGGACGAGCAGTACTTC | CASRKLAGEDEQYF
. | TRBJ2-1 | . | TRBV11-1 | TGTGCCAGCAGCTTAGGGGGCCCGGGAGAGGTCTACAATGAGCAGTTCTTC | CASSLGGPGEVYNEQFF
once | TRBJ2-3 | . | TRBV28 | TGTGCCAGCAGTTTACTAGCGTCTCGAAGCACAGATACGCAGTATTTT | CASSLLASRSTDTQYF
. | TRBJ2-7 | . | TRBV9 | TGTGCCAGCAGCGTACTCGGGAGTACCGACGAGCAGTACTTC | CASSVLGSTDEQYF